This entry describes one T cell receptor (beta chain). The data were obtained in a study of CD8 T cells in Susac syndrome. There are 16 residues in the CDR3. The V gene lost 3 bases and the J gene lost 7 bases, with 18 bases spanning the gap. The germline gives CDR1 SGHAT, CDR2 FQDESV (reference sequence). The RNA input was 0.5 to 1 ug, and it was reverse transcribed with random hexamers. Amplification of TCR beta CDR3 across 54 Vbeta and 13 Jbeta was performed with immunoSEQ multiplex PCR. TCRdb used MiXCR to reprocess the immunoSEQ multiplex PCR reads, holding one entry per CDR3 protein. The table has around 150,000 distinct CDR3 sequences, 85% to 95% seen once.

The sample comprised CD8+ T cells from PBMCs. V gene TRBV11-1 combines with J gene TRBJ2-2; possibly TRBD1 or TRBD2 for D (5 bases each). The source of this sequence is a human donor with Susac syndrome. DNA for the CDR3: TGTGCCAGCAGCTTGGGGATTCCGGGGACGGACGGGGAGCTGTTTTTT. Translation gives CASSLGIPGTDGELFF.